This is a list of T cell receptor beta chains from one sample in a study of T cells in pancreatic ductal adenocarcinoma. Some clones are missing from TCRdb's copy, which holds only in-frame ones; the method was immunoSEQ multiplex PCR. Of 8,500 to 9,500 clones in the sample, roughly two thirds are singletons; the top ten hold around 27%. The sequenced sample was pancreatic tumor tissue. The receptors were sampled from a human donor with pancreatic ductal adenocarcinoma. The CDR3 runs from the conserved cysteine through the conserved F or W. D genes are given only for firm matches. The size of a clone is reported for some rows only, either as once, few or many, or as a class for expanded clones.

v_gene: TRBV19; abundance: .; d_gene: TRBD1; j_gene: TRBJ1-5; CDR3nt: TGTGCCAGTAGGTGGGACAGGGGAGGAAGCAATCAGCCCCAGCATTTT; CDR3aa: CASRWDRGGSNQPQHF
v_gene: TRBV6-6; abundance: .; d_gene: .; j_gene: TRBJ1-5; CDR3nt: TGTGCCAGCAGTTACGGAACGGCGATCAATCAGCCCCAGCATTTT; CDR3aa: CASSYGTAINQPQHF
v_gene: TRBV7-9; abundance: .; d_gene: .; j_gene: TRBJ2-2; CDR3nt: TGTGCCAGCAGCTTGTTTTCGGACAACAGGGCCGGGGAGCTGTTTTTT; CDR3aa: CASSLFSDNRAGELFF
v_gene: TRBV6-6; abundance: .; d_gene: .; j_gene: TRBJ2-1; CDR3nt: TGTGCCAGCAGTTACGACAGTGAGCAGTTCTTC; CDR3aa: CASSYDSEQFF
v_gene: TRBV10-2; abundance: once; d_gene: TRBD2; j_gene: TRBJ2-5; CDR3nt: TGCGCCAGTCGGCTAGCGGGAGCAGAGACCCAGTACTTC; CDR3aa: CASRLAGAETQYF
v_gene: TRBV9; abundance: few; d_gene: .; j_gene: TRBJ1-5; CDR3nt: TGTGCCAGCAGCGTTTCCTATAGCAATCAGCCCCAGCATTTT; CDR3aa: CASSVSYSNQPQHF
v_gene: TRBV11-1; abundance: .; d_gene: TRBD2; j_gene: TRBJ2-5; CDR3nt: TGTGCCAGCAGCTTTAGCGGGGGCCCGCAAGAGACCCAGTACTTC; CDR3aa: CASSFSGGPQETQYF
v_gene: TRBV5-1; abundance: .; d_gene: TRBD1; j_gene: TRBJ2-7; CDR3nt: TGCGCCAGCAGCGACCCGGGACAGGGGTTTTCCTACGAGCAGTACTTC; CDR3aa: CASSDPGQGFSYEQYF
v_gene: TRBV4-1; abundance: .; d_gene: TRBD1; j_gene: TRBJ1-2; CDR3nt: TGCGCCAGCAGCCAAGCCCCAGGGGGCGGTGGCTACACCTTC; CDR3aa: CASSQAPGGGGYTF
v_gene: TRBV6-5; abundance: .; d_gene: .; j_gene: TRBJ1-2; CDR3nt: TGTGCCAGCAGTTACCGGGGATTGAATAACTATGGCTACACCTTC; CDR3aa: CASSYRGLNNYGYTF
v_gene: TRBV7-9; abundance: .; d_gene: .; j_gene: TRBJ2-2; CDR3nt: TGTGCCAGCAGCTTAGCCGGGGCCGGGGAGCTGTTTTTT; CDR3aa: CASSLAGAGELFF
v_gene: TRBV2; abundance: .; d_gene: .; j_gene: TRBJ2-7; CDR3nt: TGTGCCAGCAGTGTGGAACTTGGCGAGCAGTACTTC; CDR3aa: CASSVELGEQYF
v_gene: TRBV9; abundance: .; d_gene: .; j_gene: TRBJ1-3; CDR3nt: TGTGCCAGCAGCGGAACAGGAACTGGAAACACCATATATTTT; CDR3aa: CASSGTGTGNTIYF
v_gene: TRBV7-9; abundance: few; d_gene: .; j_gene: TRBJ1-2; CDR3nt: TGTGCCAGCAGCCCGACTCAGGTGTACTCTAACTATGGCTACACCTTC; CDR3aa: CASSPTQVYSNYGYTF
v_gene: TRBV5-1; abundance: .; d_gene: .; j_gene: TRBJ2-1; CDR3nt: TGCGCCAGCCGACAAGCGGCCGGCTACAATGAGCAGTTCTTC; CDR3aa: CASRQAAGYNEQFF
v_gene: TRBV7-2; abundance: medium-sized; d_gene: TRBD1; j_gene: TRBJ1-6; CDR3nt: TGTGCCAGCAGCTTTACAGGGGGCCGGGATTCACCCCTCCACTTT; CDR3aa: CASSFTGGRDSPLHF
v_gene: TRBV19; abundance: .; d_gene: TRBD1; j_gene: TRBJ2-7; CDR3nt: TGTGCCAGTAGTTCCCCGGGACAGGGGGGCTACGAGCAGTACTTC; CDR3aa: CASSSPGQGGYEQYF
v_gene: TRBV7-8; abundance: .; d_gene: .; j_gene: TRBJ2-2; CDR3nt: TGTGCCAGCAGCTTACTTTTTGTCCCTGGGACCGGGGAGCTGTTTTTT; CDR3aa: CASSLLFVPGTGELFF
v_gene: TRBV5-1; abundance: .; d_gene: TRBD1; j_gene: TRBJ1-2; CDR3nt: TGCGCCAGCAGCCCGTCTGGACAGGCTAACTATGGCTACACCTTC; CDR3aa: CASSPSGQANYGYTF
v_gene: TRBV10-3; abundance: once; d_gene: .; j_gene: TRBJ2-1; CDR3nt: TGTGCCATCAGTCCGGGGCGGACGAACAATGAGCAGTTCTTC; CDR3aa: CAISPGRTNNEQFF
v_gene: TRBV9; abundance: .; d_gene: TRBD1; j_gene: TRBJ1-2; CDR3nt: TGTGCCAGCAGCGTAGGGGGCAGGGGGCACGGCTACACCTTC; CDR3aa: CASSVGGRGHGYTF
v_gene: TRBV4-2; abundance: .; d_gene: .; j_gene: TRBJ1-4; CDR3nt: TGTGCCAGCAGCTTGGTTGAGTCGGGAAAACTGTTTTTT; CDR3aa: CASSLVESGKLFF
v_gene: TRBV2; abundance: few; d_gene: TRBD2; j_gene: TRBJ2-3; CDR3nt: TGTGCCAGCAGGTCTAGCGGGGGGGCCGAGACAGATACGCAGTATTTT; CDR3aa: CASRSSGGAETDTQYF
v_gene: TRBV7-9; abundance: medium-sized; d_gene: TRBD2; j_gene: TRBJ2-1; CDR3nt: TGTGCCAGCAGCTTGGGTGGGGGGGACAATGAGCAGTTCTTC; CDR3aa: CASSLGGGDNEQFF